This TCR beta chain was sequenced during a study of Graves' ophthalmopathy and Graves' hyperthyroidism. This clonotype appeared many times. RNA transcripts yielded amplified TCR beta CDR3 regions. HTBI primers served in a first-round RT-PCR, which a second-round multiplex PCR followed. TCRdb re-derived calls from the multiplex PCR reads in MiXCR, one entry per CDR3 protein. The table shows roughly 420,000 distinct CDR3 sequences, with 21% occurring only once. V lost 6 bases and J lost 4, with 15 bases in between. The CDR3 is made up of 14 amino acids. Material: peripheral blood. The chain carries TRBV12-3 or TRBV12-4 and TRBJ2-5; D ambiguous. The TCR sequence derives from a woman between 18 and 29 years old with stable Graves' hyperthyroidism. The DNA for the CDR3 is TGTGCCAGCAGCCCCCTCCCCTCGGGAGAGACCCAGTACTTC. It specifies CASSPLPSGETQYF.